The entry that follows covers one T cell receptor beta chain sequence. Its antigen is undetermined. The same CDR3 can be traced to other DNA sequences in this sample. Documented treatment: roughly 20 received Ad26.COV2.S at low or high dose, single or two shots; about five received placebo; per-sample allocation not given. Samples came from day 63 after the first vaccine or placebo injection. Looked up from germline, CDR1 is MNHEY and CDR2 is SVGEGT. The CDR3 loop spans 11 amino acids. V gave up 6 bases and J gave up 4 bases, with 7 bases separating them. This specimen belongs to a study of Ad26.COV2.S vaccination and SARS-CoV-2 variants. Background on the study: Donor was assigned to the Ad26.COV2.S arm of trial COV1001. Once, or twice with 56 days between doses, Ad26.COV2.S was given intramuscularly. Study conclusions and caveats: Recipients of vaccine and of placebo showed similar breadth of their non-spike TCR repertoires. Measurements of TCR breadth and depth may have given underestimates of the total T cell responses.

Profiled with immunoSEQ multiplex PCR; TCRdb holds only in-frame clones, not every one. Altogether over 400,000 clones are present, roughly 87% being singletons, with the ten largest covering less than 4.5%. The receptor comes from a person between 18 and 65 years old who received the Ad26.COV2.S COVID-19 vaccine or a placebo. Sequencing used peripheral blood, obtained in a trial of Ad26.COV2.S vaccine versus placebo. The rearrangement links TRBV6-2 or TRBV6-3 to TRBJ2-7; D ambiguous. CDR3 DNA sequence: TGTGCCAGCAGCCAGCTATACGAGCAGTACTTC. It codes for CASSQLYEQYF.